This TCR beta chain was documented in a study of cytomegalovirus exposure and HLA in healthy donors. PCR employed 60 Vbeta and 13 Jbeta primers. Produced via immunoSEQ multiplex PCR; TCRdb's table is partial and in-frame only. Of around 150,000 clones listed, 80% were seen once; the top ten hold roughly 6.2%. Germline V gene data show CDR1 as MDHEN and CDR2 as SYDVKM. The CDR3 has 16 residues. V was clipped by 0 bases and J by 1 base; unmatched bases: 5. This clonotype was sampled from a male donor in good health and CMV-seropositive. J is TRBJ2-7 and V is TRBV28; 8 nucleotides line up with TRBD1. Material: PBMCs. The CDR3 protein is CASSLWQGQVSYEQYF. The CDR3, as DNA: TGTGCCAGCAGTTTATGGCAGGGACAGGTTTCCTACGAGCAGTACTTC.